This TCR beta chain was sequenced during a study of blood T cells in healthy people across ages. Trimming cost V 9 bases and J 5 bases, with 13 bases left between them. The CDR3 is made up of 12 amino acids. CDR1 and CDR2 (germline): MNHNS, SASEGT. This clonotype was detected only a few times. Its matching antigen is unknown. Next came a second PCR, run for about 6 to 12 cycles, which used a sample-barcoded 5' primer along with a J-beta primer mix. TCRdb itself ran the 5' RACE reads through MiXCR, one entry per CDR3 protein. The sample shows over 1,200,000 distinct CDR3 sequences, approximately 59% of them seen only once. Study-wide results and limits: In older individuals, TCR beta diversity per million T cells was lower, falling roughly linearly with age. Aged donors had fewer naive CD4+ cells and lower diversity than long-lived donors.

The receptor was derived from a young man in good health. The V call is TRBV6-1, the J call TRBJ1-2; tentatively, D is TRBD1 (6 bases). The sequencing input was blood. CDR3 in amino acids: CASLEGGYGYTF. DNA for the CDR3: TGTGCCAGTTTAGAGGGGGGGTATGGCTACACCTTC.